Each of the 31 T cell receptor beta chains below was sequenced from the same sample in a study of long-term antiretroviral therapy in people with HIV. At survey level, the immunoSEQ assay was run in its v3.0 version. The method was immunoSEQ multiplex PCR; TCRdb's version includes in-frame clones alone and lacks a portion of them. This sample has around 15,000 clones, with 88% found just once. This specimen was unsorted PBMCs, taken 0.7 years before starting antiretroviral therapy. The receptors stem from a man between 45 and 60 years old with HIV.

The CDR3 nucleotides read TGTGCCAGCAGCTCAGGACAGCCGACGAACACCGGGGAGCTGTTTTTT. It translates to CASSSGQPTNTGELFF. The chain combines TRBV7-3 with TRBJ2-2; tentative D call: TRBD1 (6 bases). Germline V gives CDR1 SGHTA, CDR2 FQGTGA. Trimming left V 4 bases short and J 0 bases short, with 12 bases between. This CDR3 region has 16 residues.

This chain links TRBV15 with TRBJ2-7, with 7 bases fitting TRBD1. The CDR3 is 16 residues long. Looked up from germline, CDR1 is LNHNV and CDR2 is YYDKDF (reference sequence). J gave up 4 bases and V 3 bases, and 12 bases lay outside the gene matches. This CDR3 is CATSSDATGIRYEQYF. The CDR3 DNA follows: TGTGCCACCAGCAGCGATGCGACAGGGATCAGGTACGAGCAGTACTTC.

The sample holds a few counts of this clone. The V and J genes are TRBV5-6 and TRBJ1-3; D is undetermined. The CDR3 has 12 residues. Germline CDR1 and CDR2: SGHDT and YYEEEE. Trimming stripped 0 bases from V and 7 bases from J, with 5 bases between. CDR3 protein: CASSLGANTIYF. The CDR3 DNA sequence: TGTGCCAGCAGCTTGGGGGCCAACACCATATATTTT.

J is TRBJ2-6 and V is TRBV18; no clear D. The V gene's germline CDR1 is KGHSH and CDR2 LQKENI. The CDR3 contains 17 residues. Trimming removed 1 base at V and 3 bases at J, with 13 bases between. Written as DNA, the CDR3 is TGTGCCAGCTCACCACTTATTTCGGGCTTTGGGGCCAACGTCCTGACTTTC. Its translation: CASSPLISGFGANVLTF.

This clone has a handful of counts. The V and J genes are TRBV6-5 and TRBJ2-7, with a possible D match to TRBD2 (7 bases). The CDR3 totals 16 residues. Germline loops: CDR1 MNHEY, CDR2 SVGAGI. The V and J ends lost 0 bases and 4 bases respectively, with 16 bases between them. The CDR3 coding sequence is TGTGCCAGCAGTTACTCGTTAGGGGGGGGTTTTTACGAGCAGTACTTC. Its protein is CASSYSLGGGFYEQYF.

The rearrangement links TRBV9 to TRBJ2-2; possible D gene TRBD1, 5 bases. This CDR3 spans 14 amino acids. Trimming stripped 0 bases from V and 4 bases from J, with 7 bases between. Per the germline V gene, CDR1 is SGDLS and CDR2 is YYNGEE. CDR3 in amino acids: CASSVGQRTGELFF. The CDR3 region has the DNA TGTGCCAGCAGCGTAGGACAGCGCACCGGGGAGCTGTTTTTT.

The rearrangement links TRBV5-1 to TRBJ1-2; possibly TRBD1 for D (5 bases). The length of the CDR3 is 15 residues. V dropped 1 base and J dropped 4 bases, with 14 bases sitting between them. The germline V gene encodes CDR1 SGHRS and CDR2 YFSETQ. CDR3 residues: CASSLMQGPIYGYTF. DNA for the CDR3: TGCGCCAGCAGCTTGATGCAGGGCCCGATCTATGGCTACACCTTC. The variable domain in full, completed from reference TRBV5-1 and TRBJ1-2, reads KAGVTQTPRYLIKTRGQQVTLSCSPISGHRSVSWYQQTPGQGLQFLFEYFSETQRNKGNFPGRFSGRQFSNSRSEMNVSTLELGDSALYLCASSLMQGPIYGYTFGSGTRLTVV.

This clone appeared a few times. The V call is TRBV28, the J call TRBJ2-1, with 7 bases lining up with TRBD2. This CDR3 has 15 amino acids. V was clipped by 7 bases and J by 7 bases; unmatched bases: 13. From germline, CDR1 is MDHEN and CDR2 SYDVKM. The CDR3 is CASTLGGNRGNEQFF. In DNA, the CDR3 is TGTGCCAGCACCCTGGGGGGGAACCGGGGTAATGAGCAGTTCTTC.

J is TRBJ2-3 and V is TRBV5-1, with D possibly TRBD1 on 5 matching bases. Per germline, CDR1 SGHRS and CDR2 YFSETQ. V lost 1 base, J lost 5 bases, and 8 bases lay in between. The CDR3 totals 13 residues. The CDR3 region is CASSLPGKDTQYF. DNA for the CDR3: TGCGCCAGCAGCTTGCCAGGGAAAGATACGCAGTATTTT.

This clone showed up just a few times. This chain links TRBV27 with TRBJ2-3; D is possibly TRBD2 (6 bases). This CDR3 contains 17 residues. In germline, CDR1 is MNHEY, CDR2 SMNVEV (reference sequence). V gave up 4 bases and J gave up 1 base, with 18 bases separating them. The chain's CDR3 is CASSSLTGGVGTDTQYF. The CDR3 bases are TGTGCCAGCAGTTCTCTAACCGGCGGGGTAGGCACAGATACGCAGTATTTT.

CDR3 sequence: CASSIGQGYDEQFF. The CDR3 bases are TGCGCCAGCAGCATCGGACAGGGATACGATGAGCAGTTCTTC. The rearrangement links TRBV5-1 to TRBJ2-1; 8 positions agree with TRBD1. The germline V gene encodes CDR1 SGHRS and CDR2 YFSETQ. The CDR3 has 14 amino acids. V gave up 4 bases and J gave up 8 bases; unmatched junction bases: 8.

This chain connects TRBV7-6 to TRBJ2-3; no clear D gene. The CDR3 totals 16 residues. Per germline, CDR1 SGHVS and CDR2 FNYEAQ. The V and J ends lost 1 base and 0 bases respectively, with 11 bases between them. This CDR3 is CASSLVAQPSTDTQYF. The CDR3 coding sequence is TGTGCCAGCAGCTTAGTGGCGCAGCCTAGCACAGATACGCAGTATTTT.

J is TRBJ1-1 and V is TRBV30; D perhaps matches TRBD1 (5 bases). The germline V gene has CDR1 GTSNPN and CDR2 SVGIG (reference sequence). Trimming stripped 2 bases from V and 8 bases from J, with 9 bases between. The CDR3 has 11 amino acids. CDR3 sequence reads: CAWSPGREAFF. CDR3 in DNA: TGTGCCTGGAGTCCAGGGAGAGAAGCTTTCTTT.

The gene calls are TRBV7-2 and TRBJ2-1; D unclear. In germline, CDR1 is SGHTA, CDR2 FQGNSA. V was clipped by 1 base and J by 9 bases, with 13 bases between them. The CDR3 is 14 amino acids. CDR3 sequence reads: CASSLVSAGGEQFF. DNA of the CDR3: TGTGCCAGCAGCTTAGTGTCCGCCGGCGGTGAGCAGTTCTTC.

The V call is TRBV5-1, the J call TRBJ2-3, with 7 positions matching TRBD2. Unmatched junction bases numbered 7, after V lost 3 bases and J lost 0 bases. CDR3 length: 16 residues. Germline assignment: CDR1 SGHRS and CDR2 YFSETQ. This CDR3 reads CASSSVAGVSTDTQYF. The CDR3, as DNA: TGCGCCAGCAGCTCCGTTGCGGGAGTAAGCACAGATACGCAGTATTTT.

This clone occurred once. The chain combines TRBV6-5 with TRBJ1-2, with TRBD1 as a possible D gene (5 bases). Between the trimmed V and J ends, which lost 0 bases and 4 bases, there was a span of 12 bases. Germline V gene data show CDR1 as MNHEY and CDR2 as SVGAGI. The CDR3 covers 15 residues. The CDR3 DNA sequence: TGTGCCAGCAGTTACTCTTTGACAGATTTCTATGGCTACACCTTC. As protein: CASSYSLTDFYGYTF.

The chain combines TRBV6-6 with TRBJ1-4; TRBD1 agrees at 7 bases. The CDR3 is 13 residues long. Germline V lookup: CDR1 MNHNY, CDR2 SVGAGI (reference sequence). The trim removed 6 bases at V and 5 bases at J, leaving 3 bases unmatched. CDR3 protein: CASRPTGNEKLFF. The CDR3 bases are TGTGCCAGCAGGCCGACAGGGAATGAAAAACTGTTTTTT.

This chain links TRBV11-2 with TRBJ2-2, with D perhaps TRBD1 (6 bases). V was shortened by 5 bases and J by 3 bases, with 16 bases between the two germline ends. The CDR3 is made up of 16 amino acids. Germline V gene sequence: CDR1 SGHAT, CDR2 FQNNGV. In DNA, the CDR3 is TGTGCCAGCAGCCTGCCTCCGGGACAAGACACCGGGGAGCTGTTTTTT. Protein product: CASSLPPGQDTGELFF.

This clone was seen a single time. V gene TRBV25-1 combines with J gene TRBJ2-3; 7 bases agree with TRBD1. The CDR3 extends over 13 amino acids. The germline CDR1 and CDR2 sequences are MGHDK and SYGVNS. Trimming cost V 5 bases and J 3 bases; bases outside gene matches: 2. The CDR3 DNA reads TGTGCCAGCAGTCTACAGGGGACAGATACGCAGTATTTT. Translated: CASSLQGTDTQYF. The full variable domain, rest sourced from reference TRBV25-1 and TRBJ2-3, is EADIYQTPRYLVIGTGKKITLECSQTMGHDKMYWYQQDPGMELHLIHYSYGVNSTEKGDLSSESTVSRIRTEHFPLTLESARPSHTSQYLCASSLQGTDTQYFGPGTRLTVL.

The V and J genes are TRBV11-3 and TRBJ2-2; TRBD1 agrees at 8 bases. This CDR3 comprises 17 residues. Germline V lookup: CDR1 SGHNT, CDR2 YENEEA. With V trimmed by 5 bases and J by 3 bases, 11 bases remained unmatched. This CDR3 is CASSTSWPGGDTGELFF. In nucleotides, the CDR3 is TGTGCCAGCAGCACTTCTTGGCCAGGGGGCGACACCGGGGAGCTGTTTTTT.

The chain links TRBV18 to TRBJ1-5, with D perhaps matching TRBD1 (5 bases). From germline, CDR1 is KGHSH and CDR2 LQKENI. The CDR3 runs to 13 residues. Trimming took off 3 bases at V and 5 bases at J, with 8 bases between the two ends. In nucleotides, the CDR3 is TGTGCCAGCTCACCTTCCAGGGATCAGCCCCAGCATTTT. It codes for CASSPSRDQPQHF.

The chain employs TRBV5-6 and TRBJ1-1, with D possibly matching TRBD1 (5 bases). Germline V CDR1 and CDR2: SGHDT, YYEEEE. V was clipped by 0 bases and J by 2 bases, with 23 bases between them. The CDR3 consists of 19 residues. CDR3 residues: CASSLDSLPWGGGNTEAFF. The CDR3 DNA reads TGTGCCAGCAGCTTGGATTCCTTACCATGGGGGGGTGGTAACACTGAAGCTTTCTTT.

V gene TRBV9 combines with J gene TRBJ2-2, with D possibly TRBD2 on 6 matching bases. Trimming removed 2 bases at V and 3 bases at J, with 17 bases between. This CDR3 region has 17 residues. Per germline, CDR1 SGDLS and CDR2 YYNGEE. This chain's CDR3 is CASSVPSAEGDTGELFF. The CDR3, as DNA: TGTGCCAGCAGCGTCCCTAGCGCCGAAGGGGACACCGGGGAGCTGTTTTTT.

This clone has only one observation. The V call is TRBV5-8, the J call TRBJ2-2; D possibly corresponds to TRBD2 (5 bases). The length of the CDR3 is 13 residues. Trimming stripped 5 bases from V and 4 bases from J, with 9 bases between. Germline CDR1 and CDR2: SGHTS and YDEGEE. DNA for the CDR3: TGTGCCAGCAGGCGGACTCCCACCGGGGAGCTGTTTTTT. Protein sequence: CASRRTPTGELFF.

CDR3 sequence reads: CATSPTRTGGGYTF. The CDR3 region has the DNA TGTGCCACCAGCCCTACCCGGACAGGAGGGGGCTACACCTTC. The V gene is TRBV15, the J gene TRBJ1-2, with 7 bases that match TRBD1. The CDR3 covers 14 residues. Germline lookup yields CDR1 LNHNV and CDR2 YYDKDF (reference sequence). The V segment lost 5 bases and the J segment 8 bases; nucleotides outside the gene matches: 11. Combining the CDR3 with reference TRBV15 and TRBJ1-2 gives the whole variable domain DAMVIQNPRYQVTQFGKPVTLSCSQTLNHNVMYWYQQKSSQAPKLLFHYYDKDFNNEADTPDNFQSRRPNTSFCFLDIRSPGLGDTAMYLCATSPTRTGGGYTFGSGTRLTVV.

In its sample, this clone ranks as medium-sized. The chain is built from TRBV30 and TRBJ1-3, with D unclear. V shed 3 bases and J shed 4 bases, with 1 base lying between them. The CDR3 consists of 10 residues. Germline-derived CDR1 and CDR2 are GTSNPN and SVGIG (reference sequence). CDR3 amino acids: CAWSGNTIYF. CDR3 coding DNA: TGTGCCTGGAGCGGAAACACCATATATTTT.

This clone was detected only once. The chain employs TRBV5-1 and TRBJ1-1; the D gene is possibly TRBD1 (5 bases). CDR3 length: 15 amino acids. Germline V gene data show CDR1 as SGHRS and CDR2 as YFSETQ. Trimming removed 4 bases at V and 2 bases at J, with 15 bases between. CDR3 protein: CASSGTDSLNTEAFF. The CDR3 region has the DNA TGCGCCAGCAGCGGGACGGATTCACTTAACACTGAAGCTTTCTTT.

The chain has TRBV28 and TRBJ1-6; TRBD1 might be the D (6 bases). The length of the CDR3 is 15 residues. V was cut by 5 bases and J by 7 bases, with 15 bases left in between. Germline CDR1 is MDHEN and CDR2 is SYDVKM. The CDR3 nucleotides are TGTGCCAGCAGTCTGCTGGACAGTTGGAATTCACCCCTCCACTTT. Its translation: CASSLLDSWNSPLHF.

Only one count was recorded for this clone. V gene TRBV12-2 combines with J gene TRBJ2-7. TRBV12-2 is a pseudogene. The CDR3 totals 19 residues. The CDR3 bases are TGTGCAAGTCGGTCAAAGGAGTCCGGAGAGTACCCTTGGGGGTACGAGCAGTACTTC. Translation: CASRSKESGEYPWGYEQYF.

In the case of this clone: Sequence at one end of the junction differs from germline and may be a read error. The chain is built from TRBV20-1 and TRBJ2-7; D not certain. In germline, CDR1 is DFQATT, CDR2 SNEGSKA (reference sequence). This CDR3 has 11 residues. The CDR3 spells CSSSSGWEQYF. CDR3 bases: TGCAGTTCTAGTTCCGGGTGGGAGCAGTACTTC.

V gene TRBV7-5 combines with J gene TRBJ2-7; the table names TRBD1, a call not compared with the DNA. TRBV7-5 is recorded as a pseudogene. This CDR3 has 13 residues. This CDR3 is CVRSLVPQGEQYF. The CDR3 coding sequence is TGTGTCAGAAGCTTAGTACCCCAGGGCGAGCAGTACTTC.